The source of this T cell receptor (beta chain) is a study of T cell responses to AZD1222 COVID-19 vaccine. Trimming removed 6 bases from V and 5 bases from J, with 11 bases in between. Germline lookup yields CDR1 SGHNT and CDR2 YYREEE (reference sequence). The CDR3 is 13 amino acids. Here immunoSEQ multiplex PCR was the method, and the copy in TCRdb shows in-frame clones only, minus some. The sample consists of about 110,000 clones, roughly 82% of them appearing once. Study-wide findings and caveats: Sampled repertoires all dated from after the peak T cell response. Clonal diversity may have been underestimated, and the donors were mostly white British, with more females than males. Nearly half of the spike-specific TCRs reportedly recognize variant regions that carry no mutations.

Points on this clone: Its antigen is not known.

This chain connects TRBV5-4 to TRBJ1-4; the D gene is possibly TRBD1 (5 bases). The sequencing here drew on peripheral blood, taken on day 0 of AZD1222 vaccination. This clonotype was sampled from an adult in good health. CDR3 loop: CASTPGRNEKLFF. CDR3 DNA sequence: TGTGCCAGCACGCCGGGGCGGAATGAAAAACTGTTTTTT.